Following are 10 T cell receptor beta chains from one sample sequenced in a study of graft-versus-host responses after intestinal transplantation. Clones were sequenced by immunoSEQ multiplex PCR, and TCRdb holds only the in-frame ones, with some missing. The profile covers 20,000 to 30,000 clones, with 35% to 50% appearing a single time and around 0.66% taken by the ten largest. This specimen consisted of alloreactive CD4+ T cells from a mixed lymphocyte reaction culture, obtained before intestinal transplant. Indicated subset: CFSE-low proliferating T cells sorted from roughly six-day pre-transplant mixed lymphocyte reaction (GvH or HvG direction). The receptors shown here come from a human patient who received an intestinal transplant.

This clone came up a few times. The J gene is TRBJ1-6, the V gene TRBV30; no clear D. Germline-derived CDR1 and CDR2 are GTSNPN and SVGIG (reference sequence). Trimming took off 0 bases at V and 7 bases at J, with 7 bases between the two ends. The CDR3 runs to 13 residues. The CDR3 sequence is CAWSVLGNSPLHF. The CDR3 bases are TGTGCCTGGAGTGTACTCGGGAATTCACCCCTCCACTTT.

The chain has TRBV4-2 and TRBJ2-1; TRBD2 agrees at 11 bases. V lost 2 bases to trimming and J lost 0 bases; unmatched junction nucleotides: 9. The CDR3 is made up of 19 amino acids. Germline CDR1 LGHNA, CDR2 YNFKEQ. The DNA of the CDR3 is TGTGCCAGCAGCCAAACTAGCGGGAGTCCCTTACGCTCCTACAATGAGCAGTTCTTC. This sequence encodes CASSQTSGSPLRSYNEQFF.

The sample holds a few counts of this clone. V and J are TRBV7-9 and TRBJ2-1; no clear D. The CDR3 runs to 12 residues. V lost 5 bases and J 7 bases, leaving 9 bases between the germline ends. CDR1 SEHNR and CDR2 FQNEAQ come from the germline V gene (reference sequence). The CDR3 DNA reads TGTGCCAGCAGCCCATCGGTGAATGAGCAGTTCTTC. It is translated as CASSPSVNEQFF.

This clone was counted between two and nine times. The rearrangement links TRBV7-2 to TRBJ2-1, with TRBD2 matching 7 bases. Losses at the gene ends were 2 bases for V and 2 bases for J; bases not matched to a gene: 3. Germline loops: CDR1 SGHTA, CDR2 FQGNSA. There are 15 residues in the CDR3. CDR3 bases: TGTGCCAGCAGCTTACAGCGGGGACCCTACAATGAGCAGTTCTTC. This sequence encodes CASSLQRGPYNEQFF. The full variable domain, in which reference TRBV7-2 and TRBJ2-1 provide the parts outside the CDR3, is GAGVSQSPSNKVTEKGKDVELRCDPISGHTALYWYRQSLGQGLEFLIYFQGNSAPDKSGLPSDRFSAERTGGSVSTLTIQRTQQEDSAVYLCASSLQRGPYNEQFFGPGTRLTVL.

This clone appeared a few times. The chain carries TRBV7-3 and TRBJ2-6; D unresolved. V was cut by 4 bases and J by 4 bases, with 11 bases left in between. This CDR3 comprises 15 residues. Germline loops: CDR1 SGHTA, CDR2 FQGTGA. This CDR3 is CASSSAVSGANVLTF. The CDR3 DNA sequence: TGTGCCAGCAGCTCGGCGGTCTCAGGGGCCAACGTCCTGACTTTC.

The V and J genes are TRBV6-5 and TRBJ1-5, with D hard to call. CDR1 is MNHEY and CDR2 is SVGAGI in the germline V gene. Trimming removed 3 bases at V and 5 bases at J, with 8 bases between. The CDR3 extends over 13 amino acids. The CDR3 DNA sequence: TGTGCCAGCAGTTATAATCTTGATCAGCCCCAGCATTTT. It translates to CASSYNLDQPQHF.

This clone has a handful of counts. The chain combines TRBV6-5 with TRBJ1-5; no definite D call. V was trimmed by 8 bases and J by 3 bases, leaving 11 bases between them. This CDR3 region has 13 residues. The V gene's germline CDR1 is MNHEY and CDR2 SVGAGI. The CDR3 DNA reads as TGTGCCAGCCGCAGGACTAACAATCAGCCCCAGCATTTT. Translation: CASRRTNNQPQHF.

This clone came up a few times. V and J are TRBV5-1 and TRBJ2-1; 8 bases align to TRBD1. J lost 9 bases, V lost 1 base, and 18 bases had no gene match. The CDR3 sequence is 18 residues long. Germline V gene lookup returns CDR1 SGHRS and CDR2 YFSETQ. CDR3 sequence: CASSLWVDRVIVRGEQFF. DNA of the CDR3: TGCGCCAGCAGCTTGTGGGTGGACAGGGTCATCGTGAGGGGTGAGCAGTTCTTC. Variable domain in full (rest from reference TRBV5-1 and TRBJ2-1): KAGVTQTPRYLIKTRGQQVTLSCSPISGHRSVSWYQQTPGQGLQFLFEYFSETQRNKGNFPGRFSGRQFSNSRSEMNVSTLELGDSALYLCASSLWVDRVIVRGEQFFGPGTRLTVL.

In this sample, this clone is medium-sized. V and J are TRBV5-4 and TRBJ1-2, with a tentative D call TRBD1 (6 bases). V was clipped by 4 bases and J by 4 bases, with 17 bases between them. Germline CDR1 reads SGHNT; CDR2 reads YYREEE (reference sequence). There are 15 residues in the CDR3. Here the CDR3 reads CASSPSLDRTYGYTF. The CDR3 DNA is TGTGCCAGCAGCCCAAGTCTGGACAGAACCTATGGCTACACCTTC.

V usage is TRBV6-5 and J usage is TRBJ1-6; TRBD1 agrees at 8 bases. From germline, CDR1 is MNHEY and CDR2 SVGAGI. The CDR3 is 13 residues long. The J segment lost 7 bases and the V segment lost 7 bases, leaving 3 bases of the junction unmatched. The CDR3 loop reads CASKAGGNSPLHF. The CDR3 DNA sequence: TGTGCCAGCAAGGCAGGGGGCAATTCACCCCTCCACTTT.